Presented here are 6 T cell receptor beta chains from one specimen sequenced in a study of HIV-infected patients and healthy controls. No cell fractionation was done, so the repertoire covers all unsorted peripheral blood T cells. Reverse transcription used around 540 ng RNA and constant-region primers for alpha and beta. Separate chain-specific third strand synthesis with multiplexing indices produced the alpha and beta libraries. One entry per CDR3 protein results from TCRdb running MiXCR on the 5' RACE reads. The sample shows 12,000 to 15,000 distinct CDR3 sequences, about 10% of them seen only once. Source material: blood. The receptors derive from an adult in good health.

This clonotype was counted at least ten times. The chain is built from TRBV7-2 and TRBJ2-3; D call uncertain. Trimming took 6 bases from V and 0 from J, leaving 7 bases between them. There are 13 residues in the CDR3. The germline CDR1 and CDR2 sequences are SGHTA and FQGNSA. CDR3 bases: TGTGCCAGCAGGTTATATAGCACAGATACGCAGTATTTT. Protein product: CASRLYSTDTQYF. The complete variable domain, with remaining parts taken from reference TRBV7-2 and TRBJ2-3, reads GAGVSQSPSNKVTEKGKDVELRCDPISGHTALYWYRQSLGQGLEFLIYFQGNSAPDKSGLPSDRFSAERTGGSVSTLTIQRTQQEDSAVYLCASRLYSTDTQYFGPGTRLTVL.

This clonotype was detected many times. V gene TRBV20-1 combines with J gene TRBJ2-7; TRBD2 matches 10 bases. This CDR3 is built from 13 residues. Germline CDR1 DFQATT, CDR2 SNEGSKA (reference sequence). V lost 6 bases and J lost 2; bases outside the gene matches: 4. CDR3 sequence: CSAVLAGPYEQYF. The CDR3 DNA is TGCAGTGCGGTACTAGCGGGACCCTACGAGCAGTACTTC.

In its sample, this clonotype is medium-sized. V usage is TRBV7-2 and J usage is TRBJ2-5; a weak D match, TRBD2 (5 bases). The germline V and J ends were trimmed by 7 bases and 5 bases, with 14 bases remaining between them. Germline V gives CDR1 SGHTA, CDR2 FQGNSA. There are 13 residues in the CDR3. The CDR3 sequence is CASNPRRGETQYF. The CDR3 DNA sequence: TGTGCCAGCAACCCCCGTCGAGGGGAGACCCAGTACTTC.

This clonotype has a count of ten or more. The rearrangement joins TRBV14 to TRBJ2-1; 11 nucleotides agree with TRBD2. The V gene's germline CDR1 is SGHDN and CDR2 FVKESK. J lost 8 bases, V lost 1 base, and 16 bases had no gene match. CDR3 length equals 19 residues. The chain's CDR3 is CASSQAVAGGIDLRDEQFF. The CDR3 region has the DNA TGTGCCAGCAGCCAAGCGGTAGCGGGGGGGATCGACCTTAGGGATGAGCAGTTCTTC. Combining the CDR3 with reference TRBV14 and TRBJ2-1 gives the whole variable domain EAGVTQFPSHSVIEKGQTVTLRCDPISGHDNLYWYRRVMGKEIKFLLHFVKESKQDESGMPNNRFLAERTGGTYSTLKVQPAELEDSGVYFCASSQAVAGGIDLRDEQFFGPGTRLTVL.

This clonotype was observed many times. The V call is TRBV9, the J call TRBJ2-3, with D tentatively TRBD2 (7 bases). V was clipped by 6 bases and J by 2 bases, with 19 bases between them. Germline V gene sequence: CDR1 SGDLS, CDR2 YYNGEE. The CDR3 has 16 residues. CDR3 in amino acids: CASTQGGGFPTDTQYF. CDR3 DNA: TGTGCCAGCACCCAGGGAGGGGGATTTCCCACAGATACGCAGTATTTT.

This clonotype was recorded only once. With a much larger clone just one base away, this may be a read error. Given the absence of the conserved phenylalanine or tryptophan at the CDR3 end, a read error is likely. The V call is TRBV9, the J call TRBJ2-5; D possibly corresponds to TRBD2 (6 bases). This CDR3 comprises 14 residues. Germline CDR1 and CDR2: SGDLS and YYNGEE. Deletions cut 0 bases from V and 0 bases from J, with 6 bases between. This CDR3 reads CASSVGGDQETQYL. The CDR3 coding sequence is TGTGCCAGCAGCGTAGGGGGGGACCAAGAGACCCAGTACCTC.